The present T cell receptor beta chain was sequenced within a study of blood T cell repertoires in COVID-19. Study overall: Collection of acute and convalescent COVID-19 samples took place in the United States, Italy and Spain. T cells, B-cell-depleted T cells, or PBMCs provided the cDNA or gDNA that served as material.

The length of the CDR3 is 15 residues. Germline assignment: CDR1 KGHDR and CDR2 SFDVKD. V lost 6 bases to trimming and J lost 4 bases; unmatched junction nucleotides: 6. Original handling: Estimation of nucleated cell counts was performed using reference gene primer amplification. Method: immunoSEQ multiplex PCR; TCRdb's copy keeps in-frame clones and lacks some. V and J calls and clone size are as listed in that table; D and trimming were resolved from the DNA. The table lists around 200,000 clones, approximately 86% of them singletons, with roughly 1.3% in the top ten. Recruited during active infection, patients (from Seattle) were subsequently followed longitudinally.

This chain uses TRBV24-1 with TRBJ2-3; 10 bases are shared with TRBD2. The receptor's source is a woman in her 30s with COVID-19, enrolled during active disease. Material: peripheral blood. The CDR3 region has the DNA TGTGCCACCAGTCAAGCGGGGGGGCTCGCAGATACGCAGTATTTT. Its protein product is CATSQAGGLADTQYF.